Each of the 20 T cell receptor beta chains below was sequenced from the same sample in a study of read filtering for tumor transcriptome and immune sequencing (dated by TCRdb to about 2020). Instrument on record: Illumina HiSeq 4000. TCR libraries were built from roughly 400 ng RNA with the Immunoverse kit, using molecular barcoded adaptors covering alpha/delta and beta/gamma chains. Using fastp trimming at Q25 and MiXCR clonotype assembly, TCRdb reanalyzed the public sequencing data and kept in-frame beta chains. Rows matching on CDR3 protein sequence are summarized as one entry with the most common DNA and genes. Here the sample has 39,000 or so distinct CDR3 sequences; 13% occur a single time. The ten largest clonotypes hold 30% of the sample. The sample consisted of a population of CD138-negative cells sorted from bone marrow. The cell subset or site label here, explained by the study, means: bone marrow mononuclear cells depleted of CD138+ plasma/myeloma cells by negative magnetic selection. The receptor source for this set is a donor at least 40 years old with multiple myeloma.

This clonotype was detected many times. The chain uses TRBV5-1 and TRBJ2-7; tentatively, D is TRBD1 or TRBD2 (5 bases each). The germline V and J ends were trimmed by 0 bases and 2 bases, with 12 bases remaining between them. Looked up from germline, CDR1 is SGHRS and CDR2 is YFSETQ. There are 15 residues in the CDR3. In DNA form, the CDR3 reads TGCGCCAGCAGCTTGGAAACGGGACGGACCTACGAGCAGTACTTC. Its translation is CASSLETGRTYEQYF.

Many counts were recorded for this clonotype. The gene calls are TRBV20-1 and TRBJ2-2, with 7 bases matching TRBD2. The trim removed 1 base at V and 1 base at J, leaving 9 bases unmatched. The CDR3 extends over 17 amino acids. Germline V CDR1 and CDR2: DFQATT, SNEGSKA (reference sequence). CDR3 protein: CSARGGLGIENTGELFF. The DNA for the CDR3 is TGCAGTGCTAGAGGTGGACTAGGTATTGAGAACACCGGGGAGCTGTTTTTT.

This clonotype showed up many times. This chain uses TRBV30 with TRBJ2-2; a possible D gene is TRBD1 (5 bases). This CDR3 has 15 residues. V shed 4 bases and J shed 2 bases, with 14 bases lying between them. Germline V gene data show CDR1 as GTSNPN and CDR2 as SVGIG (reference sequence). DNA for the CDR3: TGTGCCTGGATATTAGGGGAAGAAAACACCGGGGAGCTGTTTTTT. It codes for CAWILGEENTGELFF.

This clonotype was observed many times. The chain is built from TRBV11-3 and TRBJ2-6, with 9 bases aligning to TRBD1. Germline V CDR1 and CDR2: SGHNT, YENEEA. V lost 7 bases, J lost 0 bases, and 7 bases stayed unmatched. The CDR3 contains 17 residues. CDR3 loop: CASIPGQGYSGANVLTF. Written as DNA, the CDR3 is TGTGCCAGCATCCCGGGACAGGGCTACTCTGGGGCCAACGTCCTGACTTTC.

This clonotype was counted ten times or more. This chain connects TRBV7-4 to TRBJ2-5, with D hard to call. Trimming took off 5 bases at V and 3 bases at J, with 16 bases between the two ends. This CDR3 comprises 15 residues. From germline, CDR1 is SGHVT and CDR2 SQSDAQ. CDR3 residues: CASSRRVHGKETQYF. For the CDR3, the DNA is TGTGCCAGCAGCCGACGGGTCCATGGGAAAGAGACCCAGTACTTC. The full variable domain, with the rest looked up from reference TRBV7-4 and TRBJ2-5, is GAGVSQSPRYKVAKRGRDVALRCDSISGHVTLYWYRQTLGQGSEVLTYSQSDAQRDKSGRPSGRFSAERPERSVSTLKIQRTEQGDSAVYLCASSRRVHGKETQYFGPGTRLLVL.

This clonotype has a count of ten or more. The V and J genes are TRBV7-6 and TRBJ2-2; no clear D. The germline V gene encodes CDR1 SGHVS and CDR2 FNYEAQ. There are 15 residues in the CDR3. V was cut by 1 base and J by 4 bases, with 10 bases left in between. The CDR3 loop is CASSLVARATGELFF. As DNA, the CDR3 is TGTGCCAGCAGCTTAGTTGCTCGTGCCACCGGGGAGCTGTTTTTT.

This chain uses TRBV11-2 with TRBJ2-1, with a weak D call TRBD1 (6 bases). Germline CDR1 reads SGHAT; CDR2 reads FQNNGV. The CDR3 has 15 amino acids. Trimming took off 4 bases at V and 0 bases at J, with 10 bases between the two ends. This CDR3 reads CASSYRESSYNEQFF. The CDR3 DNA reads TGTGCCAGCAGCTACAGGGAAAGCTCCTACAATGAGCAGTTCTTC.

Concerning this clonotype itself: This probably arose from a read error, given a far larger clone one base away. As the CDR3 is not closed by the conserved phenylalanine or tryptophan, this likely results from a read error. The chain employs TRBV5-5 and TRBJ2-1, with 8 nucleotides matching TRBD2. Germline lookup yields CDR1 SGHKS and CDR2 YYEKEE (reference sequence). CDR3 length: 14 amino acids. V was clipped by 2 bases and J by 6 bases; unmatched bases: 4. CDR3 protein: CASSFPGRGNEQFL. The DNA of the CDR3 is TGTGCCAGCAGCTTCCCCGGGAGGGGCAATGAGCAGTTCCTC.

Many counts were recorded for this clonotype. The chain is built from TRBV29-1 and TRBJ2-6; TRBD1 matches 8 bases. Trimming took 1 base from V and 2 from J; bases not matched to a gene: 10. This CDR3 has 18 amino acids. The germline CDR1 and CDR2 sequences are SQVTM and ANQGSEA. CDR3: CSVEVRGQALPGANVLTF. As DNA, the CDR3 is TGCAGCGTTGAAGTCCGGGGACAGGCCTTACCTGGGGCCAACGTCCTGACTTTC.

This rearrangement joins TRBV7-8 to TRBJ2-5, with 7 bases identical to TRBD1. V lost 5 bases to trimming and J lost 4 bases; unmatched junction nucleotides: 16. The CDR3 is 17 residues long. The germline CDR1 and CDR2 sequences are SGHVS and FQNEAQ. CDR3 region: CASSPHSQGEGVETQYF. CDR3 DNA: TGTGCCAGCAGCCCGCACTCCCAGGGGGAAGGTGTAGAGACCCAGTACTTC.

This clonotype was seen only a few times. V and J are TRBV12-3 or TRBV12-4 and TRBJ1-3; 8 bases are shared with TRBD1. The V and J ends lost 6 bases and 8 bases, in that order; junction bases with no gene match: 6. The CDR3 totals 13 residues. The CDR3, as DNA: TGTGCCAGCAGCTACAGGGGGTTGGACACCATATATTTT. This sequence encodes CASSYRGLDTIYF.

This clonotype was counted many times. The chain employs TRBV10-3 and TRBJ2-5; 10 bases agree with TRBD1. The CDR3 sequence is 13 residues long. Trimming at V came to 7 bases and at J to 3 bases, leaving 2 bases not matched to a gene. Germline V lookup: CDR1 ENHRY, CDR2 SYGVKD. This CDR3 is CAIKGTGEETQYF. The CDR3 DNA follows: TGTGCCATCAAAGGGACAGGGGAAGAGACCCAGTACTTC.

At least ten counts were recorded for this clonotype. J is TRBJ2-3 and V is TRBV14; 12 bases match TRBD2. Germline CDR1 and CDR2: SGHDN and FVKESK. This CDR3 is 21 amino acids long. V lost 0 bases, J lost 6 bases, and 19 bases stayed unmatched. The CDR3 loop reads CASSQEDWTSGITYHLDTQYF. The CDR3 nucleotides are TGTGCCAGCAGCCAAGAGGACTGGACTAGCGGGATTACCTATCACCTCGATACGCAGTATTTT.

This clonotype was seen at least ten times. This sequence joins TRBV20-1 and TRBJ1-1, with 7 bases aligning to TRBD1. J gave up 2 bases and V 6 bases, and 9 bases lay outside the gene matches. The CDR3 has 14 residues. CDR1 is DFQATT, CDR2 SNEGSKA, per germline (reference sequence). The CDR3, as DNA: TGCAGTGCCCTCGGGGGACAGACAAACACTGAAGCTTTCTTT. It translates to CSALGGQTNTEAFF.

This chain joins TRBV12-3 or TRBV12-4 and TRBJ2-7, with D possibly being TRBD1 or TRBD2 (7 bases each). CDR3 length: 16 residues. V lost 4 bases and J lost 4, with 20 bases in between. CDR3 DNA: TGTGCCAGCAGTTCCTCTCTAGCGGACAGGCGTTACGAGCAGTACTTC. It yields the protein CASSSSLADRRYEQYF.

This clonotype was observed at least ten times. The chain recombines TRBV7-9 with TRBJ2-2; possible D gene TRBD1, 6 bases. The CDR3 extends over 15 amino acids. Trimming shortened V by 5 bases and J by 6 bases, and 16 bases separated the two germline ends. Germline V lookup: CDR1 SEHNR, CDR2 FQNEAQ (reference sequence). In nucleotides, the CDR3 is TGTGCCAGCAGCGCCACTAGGCAGGGGCCCGGGGAGCTGTTTTTT. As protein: CASSATRQGPGELFF.

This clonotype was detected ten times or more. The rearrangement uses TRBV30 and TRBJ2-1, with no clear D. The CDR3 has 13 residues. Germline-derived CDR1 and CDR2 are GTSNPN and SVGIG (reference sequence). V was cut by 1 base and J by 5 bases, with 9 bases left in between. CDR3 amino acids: CAWSGGNHNEQFF. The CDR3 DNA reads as TGTGCCTGGAGTGGGGGTAACCACAATGAGCAGTTCTTC.

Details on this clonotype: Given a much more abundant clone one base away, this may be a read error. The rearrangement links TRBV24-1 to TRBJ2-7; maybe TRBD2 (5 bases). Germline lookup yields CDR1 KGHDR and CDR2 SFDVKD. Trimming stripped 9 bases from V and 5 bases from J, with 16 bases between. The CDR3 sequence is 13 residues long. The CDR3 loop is CATGPRGTHEQYF. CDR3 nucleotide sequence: TGTGCCACCGGTCCTCGGGGAACCCACGAGCAGTACTTC.

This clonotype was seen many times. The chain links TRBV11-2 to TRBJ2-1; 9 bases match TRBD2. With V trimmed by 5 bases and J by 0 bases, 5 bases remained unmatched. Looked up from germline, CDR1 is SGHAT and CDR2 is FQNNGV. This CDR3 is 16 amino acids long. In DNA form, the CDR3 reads TGTGCCAGCAGCCCCCTAGCGGGACCCTCCTACAATGAGCAGTTCTTC. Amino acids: CASSPLAGPSYNEQFF.

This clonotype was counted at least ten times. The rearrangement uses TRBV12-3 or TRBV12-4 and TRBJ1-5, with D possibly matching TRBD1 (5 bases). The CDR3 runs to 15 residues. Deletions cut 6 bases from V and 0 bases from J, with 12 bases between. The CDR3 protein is CASSLGDYSNQPQHF. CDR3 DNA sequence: TGTGCCAGCAGCCTTGGGGACTATAGCAATCAGCCCCAGCATTTT.